Following are 26 T cell receptor beta chains from one sample sequenced in a study of blood T cell repertoires in COVID-19. Repertoires were generated with immunoSEQ multiplex PCR, while TCRdb's copy carries only in-frame clones and drops some. This sample has roughly 190,000 clones, with 84% found just once. The sequenced sample was peripheral blood. Receptors originate from a man aged 25-45 years with active or convalescent COVID-19.

This chain connects TRBV19 to TRBJ2-1, with 9 bases lining up with TRBD1. Looked up from germline, CDR1 is LNHDA and CDR2 is SQIVND (reference sequence). The CDR3 has 15 amino acids. Trimming at V came to 7 bases and at J to 6 bases, leaving 10 bases not matched to a gene. The CDR3 DNA sequence: TGTGCCAGTAAAACTGGACAGGGGTCGGTCAATGAGCAGTTCTTC. Translation gives CASKTGQGSVNEQFF.

The V and J genes are TRBV3-1 (or the pseudogene TRBV3-2) and TRBJ1-6; 7 positions match TRBD1. V lost 0 bases to trimming and J lost 13 bases; unmatched junction nucleotides: 12. Germline loops: CDR1 LGHDT, CDR2 YNNKEL (reference sequence). The CDR3 is 16 amino acids. Here the CDR3 reads CASSQETPGQSLPLHF. CDR3 sequence (DNA): TGTGCCAGCAGCCAAGAGACCCCGGGACAGAGTTTGCCCCTCCACTTT.

This chain connects TRBV30 to TRBJ1-5; possible D gene TRBD1, 5 bases. The CDR3 loop spans 13 amino acids. Germline V lookup: CDR1 GTSNPN, CDR2 SVGIG (reference sequence). Trimming shortened V by 5 bases and J by 9 bases, and 17 bases separated the two germline ends. Here the CDR3 reads CAWSGTSEGPQHF. The CDR3 nucleotides read TGTGCCTGGTCCGGGACTTCTGAGGGGCCCCAGCATTTT.

This clone appeared once. The chain recombines TRBV28 with TRBJ1-5, with a possible D match to TRBD1 (5 bases). From germline, CDR1 is MDHEN and CDR2 SYDVKM. Trimming shortened V by 2 bases and J by 11 bases, and 13 bases separated the two germline ends. This CDR3 has 13 amino acids. This CDR3 reads CASSLDQTGTQHF. Here the CDR3 DNA reads TGTGCCAGCAGTTTAGACCAAACAGGTACCCAGCATTTT. Using reference TRBV28 and TRBJ1-5 for the parts outside the CDR3, the full variable domain is DVKVTQSSRYLVKRTGEKVFLECVQDMDHENMFWYRQDPGLGLRLIYFSYDVKMKEKGDIPEGYSVSREKKERFSLILESASTNQTSMYLCASSLDQTGTQHFGDGTRLSIL.

The CDR3 protein is CAISDGREDGYTF. Written as DNA, the CDR3 is TGTGCCATCAGTGATGGGAGGGAGGATGGCTACACCTTC. The chain employs TRBV10-3 and TRBJ1-2; no clear D gene. From germline, CDR1 is ENHRY and CDR2 SYGVKD. V lost 3 bases, J lost 6 bases, and 11 bases lay in between. The length of the CDR3 is 13 residues.

This chain connects TRBV10-3 to TRBJ1-1, with a possible D match to TRBD1 (5 bases). In germline, CDR1 is ENHRY, CDR2 SYGVKD. Trimming removed 4 bases from V and 1 base from J, with 19 bases in between. CDR3 length equals 17 residues. Here the CDR3 DNA reads TGTGCCATCAGTGGAGATTTAGGGGCGGGGGGGAACACTGAAGCTTTCTTT. It is translated as CAISGDLGAGGNTEAFF.

The V gene is TRBV10-3, the J gene TRBJ2-2, with D unresolved. CDR3 length: 17 amino acids. The V end lost 0 bases, the J end lost 4 bases, and 15 bases lay between the germline ends. From germline, CDR1 is ENHRY and CDR2 SYGVKD. The DNA for the CDR3 is TGTGCCATCAGTGAGTCGACTTCTTCGGTGCTCACCGGGGAGCTGTTTTTT. Its protein is CAISESTSSVLTGELFF.

This clone was counted a few times. CDR3 loop: CASSVSTGDAPFTGELFF. The CDR3 coding sequence is TGTGCCAGCAGTGTTTCGACAGGGGACGCTCCATTCACCGGGGAGCTGTTTTTT. This sequence joins TRBV2 and TRBJ2-2, with 8 bases that match TRBD1. There are 18 residues in the CDR3. The ends lost 4 bases at V and 4 bases at J; junction bases unmatched: 14. CDR1 SNHLY and CDR2 FYNNEI come from the germline V gene.

V is TRBV27 and J is TRBJ1-1; weak D call: TRBD1 (5 bases). CDR1 is MNHEY, CDR2 SMNVEV, per germline (reference sequence). Trimming stripped 8 bases from V and 1 base from J, with 14 bases between. CDR3 size: 14 residues. Written as DNA, the CDR3 is TGTGCCAGCGGGGGGGGAAATGAGAACACTGAAGCTTTCTTT. Amino acid sequence: CASGGGNENTEAFF.

The chain joins TRBV24-1 to TRBJ2-5; 8 bases line up with TRBD1. Trimming removed 5 bases from V and 1 base from J; junction bases left unmatched: 8. The V gene's germline CDR1 is KGHDR and CDR2 SFDVKD. This CDR3 contains 16 residues. The chain's CDR3 is CATSASDRGSQETQYF. CDR3 nucleotide sequence: TGTGCCACCAGTGCTAGCGACAGGGGCTCCCAAGAGACCCAGTACTTC.

This chain uses TRBV5-1 with TRBJ2-1; D is ambiguous. Germline CDR1 and CDR2: SGHRS and YFSETQ. Trimming took off 4 bases at V and 5 bases at J, with 16 bases between the two ends. The CDR3 sequence is 15 residues long. The CDR3 DNA sequence: TGCGCCAGCAGCCCGCGACTTTTAGCTAACAATGAGCAGTTCTTC. It specifies CASSPRLLANNEQFF.

The chain carries TRBV19 and TRBJ2-3; 10 positions match TRBD2. The CDR3 contains 16 residues. Looked up from germline, CDR1 is LNHDA and CDR2 is SQIVND (reference sequence). The junction had 7 bases not matched to a gene; V was cut back by 4 bases and J by 3 bases. The CDR3 region is CASSNLAGAGTDTQYF. CDR3 nucleotides: TGTGCCAGTAGTAACCTAGCGGGAGCAGGTACAGATACGCAGTATTTT.

This clone was seen once. The V and J genes are TRBV6-1 and TRBJ1-2; D uncertain. With 2 bases removed from V and 8 bases from J, the gap between germline ends came to 12 bases. This CDR3 has 13 residues. Germline V gene lookup returns CDR1 MNHNS and CDR2 SASEGT. In DNA form, the CDR3 reads TGTGCCAGCAGTGAACTTATAACAGAGGGCTACACCTTC. Protein: CASSELITEGYTF.

This clone was detected only a few times. The rearrangement uses TRBV19 and TRBJ2-5, with 7 bases lining up with TRBD1. Germline V gene data show CDR1 as LNHDA and CDR2 as SQIVND (reference sequence). After removal of 4 bases from V and 1 base from J, the junction contained 12 bases not matched to a gene. This CDR3 is built from 17 residues. The CDR3 region has the DNA TGTGCCAGTAGTAGTCGCCGGGACAGCCGAACCCAAGAGACCCAGTACTTC. The encoded protein is CASSSRRDSRTQETQYF.

The chain has TRBV7-9 and TRBJ2-1, with D maybe TRBD2 (6 bases). Trimming shortened V by 3 bases and J by 8 bases, and 11 bases separated the two germline ends. The CDR3 is 13 amino acids. Germline values: CDR1 SEHNR, CDR2 FQNEAQ (reference sequence). CDR3 DNA sequence: TGTGCCAGCAGCTTCTACGGGACTGATGAGCAGTTCTTC. This sequence encodes CASSFYGTDEQFF. The full variable domain, its missing parts supplied by reference TRBV7-9 and TRBJ2-1, is DTGVSQNPRHKITKRGQNVTFRCDPISEHNRLYWYRQTLGQGPEFLTYFQNEAQLEKSRLLSDRFSAERPKGSFSTLEIQRTEQGDSAMYLCASSFYGTDEQFFGPGTRLTVL.

The chain couples TRBV30 to TRBJ1-5; TRBD1 might be the D (5 bases). The ends were cut back, 0 bases at V and 1 base at J, with 16 bases in the middle. CDR3 length: 17 residues. Germline assignment: CDR1 GTSNPN and CDR2 SVGIG (reference sequence). The CDR3 nucleotides are TGTGCCTGGAGTGTATCTCGGGGGTCCGGGAGCAATCAGCCCCAGCATTTT. Protein product: CAWSVSRGSGSNQPQHF. Based on the CDR3 plus reference TRBV30 and TRBJ1-5, the full variable domain is SQTIHQWPATLVQPVGSPLSLECTVEGTSNPNLYWYRQAAGRGLQLLFYSVGIGQISSEVPQNLSASRPQDRQFILSSKKLLLSDSGFYLCAWSVSRGSGSNQPQHFGDGTRLSIL.

V gene TRBV30 combines with J gene TRBJ1-6, with 7 nucleotides matching TRBD1. The CDR3 has 15 amino acids. Germline CDR1 is GTSNPN and CDR2 is SVGIG (reference sequence). The V segment lost 3 bases and the J segment 6 bases; nucleotides outside the gene matches: 8. As DNA, the CDR3 is TGTGCCTGGAGAATGGCGGGACAGCCTAATTCACCCCTCCACTTT. Translation: CAWRMAGQPNSPLHF. Full variable domain (missing parts from reference TRBV30 and TRBJ1-6): SQTIHQWPATLVQPVGSPLSLECTVEGTSNPNLYWYRQAAGRGLQLLFYSVGIGQISSEVPQNLSASRPQDRQFILSSKKLLLSDSGFYLCAWRMAGQPNSPLHFGNGTRLTVT.

V and J are TRBV4-3 and TRBJ2-7; tentative D call: TRBD1 (7 bases). Germline V gene lookup returns CDR1 LGHNA and CDR2 YSLEER. V lost 3 bases to trimming and J lost 0 bases, with 12 bases between them. The CDR3 length is 15 residues. As DNA, the CDR3 is TGCGCCAGCAGCCAGGAGGGACAGAGCTCCTACGAGCAGTACTTC. It encodes CASSQEGQSSYEQYF.

In its sample, this clone was seen once. This chain joins TRBV5-5 and TRBJ1-3; D gene ambiguous. Per germline, CDR1 SGHKS and CDR2 YYEKEE (reference sequence). This CDR3 comprises 15 residues. Trimming took off 1 base at V and 0 bases at J, with 8 bases between the two ends. This CDR3 is CASSLRMSSGNTIYF. In DNA, the CDR3 is TGTGCCAGCAGCTTGAGAATGAGCTCTGGAAACACCATATATTTT.

The chain links TRBV11-2 to TRBJ2-1; maybe TRBD2 (6 bases). This CDR3 has 15 residues. Germline assignment: CDR1 SGHAT and CDR2 FQNNGV. V lost 2 bases to trimming and J lost 0 bases, with 8 bases between them. The CDR3: CASSLIGSSYNEQFF. For the CDR3, the DNA is TGTGCCAGCAGCTTAATCGGGAGCTCCTACAATGAGCAGTTCTTC.

The chain joins TRBV5-1 to TRBJ2-3, with 9 bases fitting TRBD2. Germline CDR1 is SGHRS and CDR2 is YFSETQ. This CDR3 has 17 residues. J was trimmed by 2 bases and V by 0 bases; bases with no gene match: 7. This CDR3 is CASSLDGSGGDTDTQYF. CDR3 nucleotide sequence: TGCGCCAGCAGCTTGGACGGTAGCGGGGGAGACACAGATACGCAGTATTTT.

Worth noting for this clone: The same CDR3 also results from other DNA sequences found in this sample. The chain uses TRBV7-9 and TRBJ2-3; perhaps TRBD2 as D (5 bases). Trimming removed 4 bases at V and 0 bases at J, with 8 bases between. CDR1 is SEHNR, CDR2 FQNEAQ, per germline (reference sequence). This CDR3 region has 14 residues. This CDR3 reads CASSSGLSTDTQYF. CDR3 DNA: TGTGCCAGCAGCTCCGGACTTAGCACAGATACGCAGTATTTT.

V gene TRBV5-4 combines with J gene TRBJ1-1; D remains unclear. Germline CDR1 reads SGHNT; CDR2 reads YYREEE (reference sequence). The CDR3 length is 13 residues. Trimming took 4 bases from V and 1 from J, leaving 8 bases between them. CDR3 sequence: CASSPERNTEAFF. DNA of the CDR3: TGTGCCAGCAGCCCAGAGCGGAACACTGAAGCTTTCTTT. The whole variable domain, filled in from reference TRBV5-4 and TRBJ1-1, reads ETGVTQSPTHLIKTRGQQVTLRCSSQSGHNTVSWYQQALGQGPQFIFQYYREEENGRGNFPPRFSGLQFPNYSSELNVNALELDDSALYLCASSPERNTEAFFGQGTRLTVV.

This chain links TRBV27 with TRBJ1-5; 7 bases match TRBD1. CDR1 MNHEY and CDR2 SMNVEV come from the germline V gene (reference sequence). J was trimmed by 1 base and V by 2 bases; bases with no gene match: 8. CDR3 length: 17 residues. The CDR3 nucleotides read TGTGCCAGCAGTTTAACAGGGGCCAAGAGGAGCAATCAGCCCCAGCATTTT. It encodes CASSLTGAKRSNQPQHF.

The chain links TRBV14 to TRBJ2-3; 8 nucleotides line up with TRBD1. After removal of 8 bases from V and 2 bases from J, the junction contained 21 bases not matched to a gene. CDR1 is SGHDN, CDR2 FVKESK, per germline. This CDR3 region has 19 residues. For the CDR3, the DNA is TGTGCCAGCGCTTGCAAGGTTAGCTACGGACAGGGATTCACAGATACGCAGTATTTT. As protein: CASACKVSYGQGFTDTQYF.

V is TRBV27 and J is TRBJ2-2; no definite D call. The V gene lost 4 bases and the J gene lost 7 bases, with 10 bases spanning the gap. The CDR3 sequence is 13 residues long. Germline-derived CDR1 and CDR2 are MNHEY and SMNVEV (reference sequence). The CDR3 DNA reads as TGTGCCAGCAGTTCCTCGGGTGGCGGGGAGCTGTTTTTT. Its translation: CASSSSGGGELFF.